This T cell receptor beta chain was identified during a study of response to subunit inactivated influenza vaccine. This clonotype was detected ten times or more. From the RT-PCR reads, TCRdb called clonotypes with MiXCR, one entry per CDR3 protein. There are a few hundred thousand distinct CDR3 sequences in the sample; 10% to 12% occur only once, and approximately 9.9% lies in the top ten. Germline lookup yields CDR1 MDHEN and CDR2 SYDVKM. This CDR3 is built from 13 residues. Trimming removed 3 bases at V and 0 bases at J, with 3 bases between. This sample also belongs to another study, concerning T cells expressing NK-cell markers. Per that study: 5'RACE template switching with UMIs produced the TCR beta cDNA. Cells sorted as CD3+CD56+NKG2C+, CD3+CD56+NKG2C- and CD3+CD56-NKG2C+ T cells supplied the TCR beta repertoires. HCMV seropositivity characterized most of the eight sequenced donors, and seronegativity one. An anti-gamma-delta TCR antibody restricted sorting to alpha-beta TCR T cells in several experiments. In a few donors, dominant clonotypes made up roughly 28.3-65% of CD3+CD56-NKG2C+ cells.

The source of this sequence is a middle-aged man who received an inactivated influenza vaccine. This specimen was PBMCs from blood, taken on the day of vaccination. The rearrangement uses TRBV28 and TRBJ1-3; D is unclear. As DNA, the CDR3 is TGTGCCAGCAGTTTCAACTCTGGAAACACCATATATTTT. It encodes CASSFNSGNTIYF.